This is a list of T cell receptor beta chains from one sample in a study of cytomegalovirus exposure and HLA in healthy donors. Repertoires were generated with immunoSEQ multiplex PCR, while TCRdb's copy carries only in-frame clones and drops some. The sample records 150,000 or so clones, roughly 80% being singletons. Sequencing used PBMCs. These receptors came from a man aged 25 to 45 in good health and CMV-seropositive. CDR3s leave out the opening cysteine and the closing phenylalanine or tryptophan.

v_call: TRBV19; j_call: TRBJ2-2; cdr3_length: 13; cdr3_aa: ASSTSGGAAGELF
v_call: TRBV5-6; j_call: TRBJ2-2; cdr3_length: 12; cdr3_aa: ASSTGTGHGELF
v_call: TRBV7-9; j_call: TRBJ1-5; cdr3_length: 11; cdr3_aa: ASSLAEGWSQH
v_call: TRBV19; j_call: TRBJ2-1; cdr3_length: 12; cdr3_aa: ASSTIQGANEQF
v_call: TRBV9; j_call: TRBJ2-1; cdr3_length: 13; cdr3_aa: ASSVEGLAGNEQF
v_call: TRBV30; j_call: TRBJ2-5; cdr3_length: 12; cdr3_aa: AWSVRTSKETQY
v_call: TRBV6-1; j_call: TRBJ2-7; cdr3_length: 15; cdr3_aa: ASSASSGTGTSYEQY
v_call: TRBV2; j_call: TRBJ1-5; cdr3_length: 12; cdr3_aa: ASSAQDSNQPQH
v_call: TRBV5-1; j_call: TRBJ1-1; cdr3_length: 13; cdr3_aa: ASSGSREQGTEAF
v_call: TRBV6-1; j_call: TRBJ1-1; cdr3_length: 8; cdr3_aa: ASLDSEAF